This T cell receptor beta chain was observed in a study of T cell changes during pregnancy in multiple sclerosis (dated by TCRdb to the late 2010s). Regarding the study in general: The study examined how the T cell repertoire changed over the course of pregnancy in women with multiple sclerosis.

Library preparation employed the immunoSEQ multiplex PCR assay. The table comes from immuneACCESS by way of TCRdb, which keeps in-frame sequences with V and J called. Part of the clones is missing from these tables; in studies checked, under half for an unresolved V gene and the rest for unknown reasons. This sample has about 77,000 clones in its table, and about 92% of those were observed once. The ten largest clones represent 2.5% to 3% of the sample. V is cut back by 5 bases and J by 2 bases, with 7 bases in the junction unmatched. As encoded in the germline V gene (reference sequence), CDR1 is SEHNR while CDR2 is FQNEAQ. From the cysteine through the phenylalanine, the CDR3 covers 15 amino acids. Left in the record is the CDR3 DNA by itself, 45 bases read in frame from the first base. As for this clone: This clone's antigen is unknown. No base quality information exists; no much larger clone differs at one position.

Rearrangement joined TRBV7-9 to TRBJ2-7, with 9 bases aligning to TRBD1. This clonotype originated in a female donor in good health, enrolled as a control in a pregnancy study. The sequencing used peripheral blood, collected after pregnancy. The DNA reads TGTGCCAGCAGCCCGACAAGGACAGGGGCCTACGAGCAGTACTTC. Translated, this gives CASSPTRTGAYEQYF. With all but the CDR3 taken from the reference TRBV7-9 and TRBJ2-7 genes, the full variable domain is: DTGVSQNPRHKITKRGQNVTFRCDPISEHNRLYWYRQTLGQGPEFLTYFQNEAQLEKSRLLSDRFSAERPKGSFSTLEIQRTEQGDSAMYLCASSPTRTGAYEQYFGPGTRLTVT.